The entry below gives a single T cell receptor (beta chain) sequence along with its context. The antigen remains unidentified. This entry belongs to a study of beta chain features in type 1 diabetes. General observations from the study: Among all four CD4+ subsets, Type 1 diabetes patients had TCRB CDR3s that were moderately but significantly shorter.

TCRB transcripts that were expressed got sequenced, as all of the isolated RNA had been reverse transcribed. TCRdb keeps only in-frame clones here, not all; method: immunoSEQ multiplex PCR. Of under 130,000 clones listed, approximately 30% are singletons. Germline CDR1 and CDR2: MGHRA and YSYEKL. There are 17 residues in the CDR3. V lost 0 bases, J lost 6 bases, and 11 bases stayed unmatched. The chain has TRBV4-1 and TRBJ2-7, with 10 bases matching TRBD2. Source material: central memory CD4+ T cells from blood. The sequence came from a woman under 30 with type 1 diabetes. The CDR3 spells CASSQEILAGYAREQYF. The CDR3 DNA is TGCGCCAGCAGCCAAGAAATACTAGCGGGATATGCACGCGAGCAGTACTTC.